Below, one T cell receptor beta chain is given with its context. This sample is drawn from a study of cytomegalovirus exposure and HLA in healthy donors. Across the study: Prior work identified around 120 million unique TCR beta sequences in 150 million to 200 million T cells.

This CDR3 has 14 amino acids. Germline CDR1 and CDR2: SGHNT and YENEEA. Trimming took 3 bases from V and 2 from J, leaving 11 bases between them. The study ran its PCR with 60 Vbeta and 13 Jbeta primers. Method: immunoSEQ multiplex PCR; TCRdb's copy keeps in-frame clones and lacks some. The sample carries about 120,000 clones, 77% recorded once. The TCR originated in a human donor in good health. V is TRBV11-3 and J is TRBJ2-7; possibly TRBD1 for D (5 bases). Sequencing was done on a sample of PBMCs. The CDR3 sequence: CASSFRGWAYEQYF. The CDR3 nucleotides are TGTGCCAGCAGCTTTAGGGGATGGGCCTACGAGCAGTACTTC.